The sequence of this T cell receptor beta chain was determined in a study of cytomegalovirus exposure and HLA in healthy donors. The donors gave bone marrow, and they were healthy. The PCR ran on 60 Vbeta and 13 Jbeta primers. The protocol was immunoSEQ multiplex PCR, while the TCRdb copy is restricted to in-frame clones and leaves out a portion. The sample records 100,000 to 150,000 clones, over 60% being singletons. The V segment lost 1 base and the J segment 4 bases; nucleotides outside the gene matches: 0. The CDR3 contains 15 residues. Per germline, CDR1 SGHVS and CDR2 FQNEAQ. Study findings and constraints: Researchers catalogued over 150 TCR beta chains as cytomegalovirus-associated. Several V segments, TRBV6-2 and TRBV6-3 among them, could not be told apart and were dropped.

This clone appeared a single time. What it binds is unknown. The J gene is TRBJ1-6, the V gene TRBV7-8; 8 nucleotides agree with TRBD1. The specimen was PBMCs. The sequence was collected from a middle-aged man in good health and CMV-seronegative. The chain's CDR3 is CASSLGTGYNSPLHF. In DNA, the CDR3 is TGTGCCAGCAGCTTAGGGACAGGGTATAATTCACCCCTCCACTTT.